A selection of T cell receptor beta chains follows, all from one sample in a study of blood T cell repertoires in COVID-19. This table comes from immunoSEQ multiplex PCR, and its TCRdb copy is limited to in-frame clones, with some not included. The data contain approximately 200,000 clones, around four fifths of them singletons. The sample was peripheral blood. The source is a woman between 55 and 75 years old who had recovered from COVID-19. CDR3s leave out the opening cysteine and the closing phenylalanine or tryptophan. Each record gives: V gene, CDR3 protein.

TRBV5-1,ASSLTGLENQPQH
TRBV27,ASSSPGGVGHEQY
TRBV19,ASSLDGTSGPGNTGELF
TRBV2,ASSDFGTYEQY
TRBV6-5,ASSRGGLVNTEAF
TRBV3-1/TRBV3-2,ASSPGPSTDTQY
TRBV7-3,ASSAAASRTDTQY
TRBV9,ASSVTIGELF
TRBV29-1,SVPRQGNQPQH
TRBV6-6,ASRGWTGEDLDTQY
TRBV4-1,ASSQAGTGGSPLH
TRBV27,ASRGQGEKLF
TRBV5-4,ASSPSTGNTEAF
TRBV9,ASSTSGDEQY
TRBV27,ASSLVTGAETQY
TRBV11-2,ASSPVGNTIY
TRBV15,ATSLRRRTEAF
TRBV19,ASSIWVGQFPNTEAF
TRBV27,ASSLDRGSDEQY
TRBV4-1,ASSQVRDSYEQY